This TCR beta chain was identified during a study of blood T cell repertoires in COVID-19. At the level of the study: There were acute and convalescent COVID-19 samples, and they came from the United States, Italy and Spain. In each case, the material was cDNA or gDNA derived from T cells, B-cell-depleted T cells, or PBMCs.

After removal of 2 bases from V and 9 bases from J, the junction contained 4 bases not matched to a gene. The CDR3 is 15 residues long. CDR1 and CDR2 from the germline V gene are SEHNR and FQNEAQ (reference sequence). Authors' data handling: Amplified reference gene primers provided the basis for estimating nucleated cell counts. Data came from immunoSEQ multiplex PCR; TCRdb stores just in-frame clones and leaves some out. The D gene and trimming were derived from the DNA, and the V and J assignments and clone size from that table. The repertoire holds 120,000 or so clones, with approximately 87% as singletons.

Sequencing was performed on peripheral blood. The chain carries TRBV7-9 and TRBJ2-1, with TRBD2 identical over 13 bases. This receptor was taken from a woman aged 45-65 years with acute or convalescent COVID-19. CDR3 residues: CASSLTSGRAVEQFF. CDR3 DNA sequence: TGTGCCAGCAGCTTAACTAGCGGGAGGGCCGTTGAGCAGTTCTTC.